The sequence of this TCR beta chain was determined in a study of blood T cell repertoires in COVID-19. Study background: Samples representing acute and convalescent COVID-19 were sourced from the United States, Italy and Spain.

TCRdb keeps only in-frame clones here, not all; method: immunoSEQ multiplex PCR. The sample contains 150,000 to 200,000 clones, around nine tenths of which appear only once. The V gene's germline CDR1 is SGHDN and CDR2 FVKESK. Trimming took 4 bases from V and 3 from J; bases not matched to a gene: 6. The CDR3 loop spans 17 amino acids. The TCR was taken from a human donor in a cohort sampled during active COVID-19. The source material was peripheral blood. This chain connects TRBV14 to TRBJ2-1; 13 nucleotides agree with TRBD2. The CDR3 spells CASSPGLAGDGYNEQFF. As DNA, the CDR3 is TGTGCCAGCAGCCCTGGACTAGCGGGAGACGGCTACAATGAGCAGTTCTTC. Full variable domain (outside the CDR3, taken from reference TRBV14 and TRBJ2-1): EAGVTQFPSHSVIEKGQTVTLRCDPISGHDNLYWYRRVMGKEIKFLLHFVKESKQDESGMPNNRFLAERTGGTYSTLKVQPAELEDSGVYFCASSPGLAGDGYNEQFFGPGTRLTVL.